Listed here are 16 T cell receptor beta chains from one sample, sequenced in a study of control samples from healthy donors and cancer patients. Measured with immunoSEQ multiplex PCR; TCRdb has only the in-frame clones, and not every one. Of around 190,000 clones in the sample, 90% to 95% were seen once. Sequencing input: blood. The receptor source for this set is a man aged 30-40 years in good health.

The rearrangement links TRBV28 to TRBJ1-6; no reliable D call. Germline CDR1 is MDHEN and CDR2 is SYDVKM. This CDR3 region has 13 residues. Trimming stripped 3 bases from V and 7 bases from J, with 7 bases between. The CDR3 DNA sequence: TGTGCCAGCAGTTTCAGCGGGAATTCACCCCTCCACTTT. It specifies CASSFSGNSPLHF.

J is TRBJ2-7 and V is TRBV10-3; 9 bases agree with TRBD1. CDR1 and CDR2 (germline): ENHRY, SYGVKD. With V trimmed by 0 bases and J by 3 bases, 3 bases remained unmatched. This CDR3 has 15 residues. CDR3 DNA sequence: TGTGCCATCAGTGAGTCGGGACAGGGTGGCTACGAGCAGTACTTC. Its translation: CAISESGQGGYEQYF.

The chain employs TRBV2 and TRBJ2-1; 10 bases are a match to TRBD2. Germline V CDR1 and CDR2: SNHLY, FYNNEI. The CDR3 runs 16 residues. Losses at the gene ends were 7 bases for V and 3 bases for J; bases not matched to a gene: 9. The CDR3, as DNA: TGTGCCAGCACGGGGGGAGCTAGCGGGAGCTACAATGAGCAGTTCTTC. The encoded protein is CASTGGASGSYNEQFF.

The chain carries TRBV6-5 and TRBJ2-7; D not resolved. V was clipped by 1 base and J by 0 bases, with 4 bases between them. CDR3 length: 13 amino acids. Germline values: CDR1 MNHEY, CDR2 SVGAGI. The CDR3 bases are TGTGCCAGCAGTTACTTAGCCTCCTACGAGCAGTACTTC. Its translation is CASSYLASYEQYF.

The chain carries TRBV7-2 and TRBJ1-5; D is uncertain. The CDR3 length is 13 residues. Germline CDR1 SGHTA, CDR2 FQGNSA. Trimming removed 3 bases from V and 2 bases from J, with 5 bases in between. CDR3 sequence reads: CASSFRGNQPQHF. The CDR3 DNA reads TGTGCCAGCAGCTTCCGGGGCAATCAGCCCCAGCATTTT. The full variable domain, in which reference TRBV7-2 and TRBJ1-5 provide the parts outside the CDR3, is GAGVSQSPSNKVTEKGKDVELRCDPISGHTALYWYRQSLGQGLEFLIYFQGNSAPDKSGLPSDRFSAERTGGSVSTLTIQRTQQEDSAVYLCASSFRGNQPQHFGDGTRLSIL.

The gene calls are TRBV5-8 and TRBJ1-2; D may be TRBD1 (6 bases). The ends were cut back, 6 bases at V and 4 bases at J, with 19 bases in the middle. The germline V gene encodes CDR1 SGHTS and CDR2 YDEGEE. The CDR3 length is 15 residues. DNA of the CDR3: TGTGCCAGCACCCTATGGGCAGGGGCCGGCTATGGCTACACCTTC. Amino acids: CASTLWAGAGYGYTF. The full variable domain, rest sourced from reference TRBV5-8 and TRBJ1-2, is EAGVTQSPTHLIKTRGQQATLRCSPISGHTSVYWYQQALGLGLQFLLWYDEGEERNRGNFPPRFSGRQFPNYSSELNVNALELEDSALYLCASTLWAGAGYGYTFGSGTRLTVV.

The CDR3 sequence: CASSFGTGDSYEQYF. CDR3 nucleotides: TGTGCCAGCAGTTTTGGGACAGGGGACTCCTACGAGCAGTACTTC. This rearrangement joins TRBV27 to TRBJ2-7, with 10 bases identical to TRBD1. CDR3 length: 15 residues. Germline assignment: CDR1 MNHEY and CDR2 SMNVEV (reference sequence). V lost 3 bases, J lost 0 bases, and 2 bases stayed unmatched.

The chain couples TRBV7-3 to TRBJ2-1; D not certain. Germline lookup yields CDR1 SGHTA and CDR2 FQGTGA. The germline V and J ends were trimmed by 5 bases and 9 bases, with 14 bases remaining between them. The CDR3 is 13 amino acids. CDR3 in amino acids: CASSRILWGEQFF. CDR3 coding DNA: TGTGCCAGCAGCCGAATCTTGTGGGGTGAGCAGTTCTTC.

The V and J genes are TRBV29-1 and TRBJ2-7; D not certain. Germline CDR1 SQVTM, CDR2 ANQGSEA. This CDR3 contains 13 residues. The ends were cut back, 2 bases at V and 6 bases at J, with 14 bases in the middle. The CDR3 here is CSVEIGQKVEQYF. The CDR3 region has the DNA TGCAGCGTTGAAATTGGCCAGAAAGTCGAGCAGTACTTC.

With regard to this clone: Different DNA sequences within this sample yield the same CDR3. The rearrangement joins TRBV27 to TRBJ1-1; D is unresolved. V shed 2 bases and J shed 1 base, with 5 bases lying between them. The CDR3 has 13 residues. The germline CDR1 and CDR2 sequences are MNHEY and SMNVEV (reference sequence). The CDR3 reads CASSLRGNTEAFF. CDR3 DNA: TGTGCCAGCAGTTTACGAGGGAACACTGAAGCTTTCTTT.

V is TRBV7-9 and J is TRBJ2-3, with D possibly TRBD1 on 6 matching bases. The V end was cut by 5 bases, the J end by 6 bases, with 15 bases between. The CDR3 runs to 14 residues. Germline CDR1 is SEHNR and CDR2 is FQNEAQ (reference sequence). CDR3 nucleotides: TGTGCCAGCAGCACTAGTGGGGGCGGCGATACGCAGTATTTT. It is translated as CASSTSGGGDTQYF.

The J gene is TRBJ1-6, the V gene TRBV4-1; a weak D match, TRBD1 (6 bases). The CDR3 runs 17 residues. V lost 0 bases and J lost 14, with 23 bases in between. Per germline, CDR1 MGHRA and CDR2 YSYEKL. CDR3 coding DNA: TGCGCCAGCAGCCAAGATTGGGGGGGGGCGGCCCTAGTGACCCTCCACTTT. Translated, it gives CASSQDWGGAALVTLHF.

The chain links TRBV5-1 to TRBJ1-3; no reliable D call. In germline, CDR1 is SGHRS, CDR2 YFSETQ. The CDR3 totals 14 residues. V was clipped by 4 bases and J by 0 bases, with 8 bases between them. CDR3 sequence: CASSPASSGNTIYF. As DNA, the CDR3 is TGCGCCAGCAGCCCGGCGAGCTCTGGAAACACCATATATTTT.

The chain recombines TRBV5-1 with TRBJ2-3; D gene unclear. Trimming removed 0 bases at V and 2 bases at J, with 7 bases between. Per germline, CDR1 SGHRS and CDR2 YFSETQ. The CDR3 runs to 14 residues. CDR3 in DNA: TGCGCCAGCAGCTTGGGGACCCTCACAGATACGCAGTATTTT. It codes for CASSLGTLTDTQYF.

The chain combines TRBV24-1 with TRBJ2-3; 11 nucleotides line up with TRBD2. The CDR3 sequence is 15 residues long. The V and J ends lost 9 bases and 6 bases, in that order; junction bases with no gene match: 10. Germline CDR1 KGHDR, CDR2 SFDVKD. DNA for the CDR3: TGTGCCACCTCGACTAGCGGGGAGCCCTCGGATACGCAGTATTTT. This codes for CATSTSGEPSDTQYF.

This rearrangement joins TRBV24-1 to TRBJ1-5, with TRBD1 identical over 9 bases. Germline-derived CDR1 and CDR2 are KGHDR and SFDVKD. V lost 7 bases and J lost 5; bases outside the gene matches: 5. This CDR3 has 14 amino acids. Written as DNA, the CDR3 is TGTGCCACCAGGGGACAGGGCCCTGATCAGCCCCAGCATTTT. It yields the protein CATRGQGPDQPQHF.